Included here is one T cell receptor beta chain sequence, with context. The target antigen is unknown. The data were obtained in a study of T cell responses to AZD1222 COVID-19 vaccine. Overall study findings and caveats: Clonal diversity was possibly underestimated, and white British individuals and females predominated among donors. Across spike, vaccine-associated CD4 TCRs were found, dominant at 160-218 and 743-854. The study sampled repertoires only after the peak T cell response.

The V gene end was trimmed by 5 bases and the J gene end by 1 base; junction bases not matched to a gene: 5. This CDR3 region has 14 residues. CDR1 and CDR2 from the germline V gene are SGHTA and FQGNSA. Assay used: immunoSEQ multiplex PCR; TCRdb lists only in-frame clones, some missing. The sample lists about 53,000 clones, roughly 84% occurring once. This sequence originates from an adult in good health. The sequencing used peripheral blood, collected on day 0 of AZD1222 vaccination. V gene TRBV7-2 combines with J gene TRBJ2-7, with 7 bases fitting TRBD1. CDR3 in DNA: TGTGCCAGCAGCAAGGGACAGAATTCCTACGAGCAGTACTTC. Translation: CASSKGQNSYEQYF.